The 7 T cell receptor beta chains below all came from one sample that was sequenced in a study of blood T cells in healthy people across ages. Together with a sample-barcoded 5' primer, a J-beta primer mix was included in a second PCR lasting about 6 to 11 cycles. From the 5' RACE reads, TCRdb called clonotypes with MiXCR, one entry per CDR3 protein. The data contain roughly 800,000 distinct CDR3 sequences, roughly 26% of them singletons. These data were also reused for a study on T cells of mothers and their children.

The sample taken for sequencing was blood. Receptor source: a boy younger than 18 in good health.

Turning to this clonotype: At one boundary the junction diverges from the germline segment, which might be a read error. The CDR3: CASSQDGQGAEF. The CDR3 DNA follows: TGCGCCAGCAGCCAAGATGGGCAGGGGGCGGAGTTC. The gene calls are TRBV4-1 and TRBJ2-7, with TRBD1 matching over 8 bases. There are 12 residues in the CDR3. Germline CDR1 reads MGHRA; CDR2 reads YSYEKL.

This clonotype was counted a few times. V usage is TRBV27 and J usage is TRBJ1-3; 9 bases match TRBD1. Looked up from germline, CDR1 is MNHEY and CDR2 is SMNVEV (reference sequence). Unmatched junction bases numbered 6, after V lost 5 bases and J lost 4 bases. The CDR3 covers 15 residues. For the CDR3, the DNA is TGTGCCAGCAGTCCCGGGACAGGGCTGGGAAACACCATATATTTT. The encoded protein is CASSPGTGLGNTIYF.

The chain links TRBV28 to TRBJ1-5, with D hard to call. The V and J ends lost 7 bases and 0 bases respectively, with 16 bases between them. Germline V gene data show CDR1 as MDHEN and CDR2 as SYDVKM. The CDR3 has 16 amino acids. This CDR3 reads CASMVQTTFSNQPQHF. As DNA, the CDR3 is TGTGCCAGCATGGTACAGACCACCTTTAGCAATCAGCCCCAGCATTTT. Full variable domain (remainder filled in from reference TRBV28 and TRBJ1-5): DVKVTQSSRYLVKRTGEKVFLECVQDMDHENMFWYRQDPGLGLRLIYFSYDVKMKEKGDIPEGYSVSREKKERFSLILESASTNQTSMYLCASMVQTTFSNQPQHFGDGTRLSIL.

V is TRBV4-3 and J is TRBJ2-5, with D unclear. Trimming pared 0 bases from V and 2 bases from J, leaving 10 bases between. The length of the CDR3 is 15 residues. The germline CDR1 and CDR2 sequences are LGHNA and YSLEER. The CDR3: CASSQDAVGQETQYF. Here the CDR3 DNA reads TGCGCCAGCAGCCAAGATGCCGTGGGGCAAGAGACCCAGTACTTC.

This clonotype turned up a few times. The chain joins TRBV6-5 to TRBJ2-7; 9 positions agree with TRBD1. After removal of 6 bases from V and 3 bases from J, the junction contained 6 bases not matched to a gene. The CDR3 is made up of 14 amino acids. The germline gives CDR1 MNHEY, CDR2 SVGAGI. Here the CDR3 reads CASRKTGGGYEQYF. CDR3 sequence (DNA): TGTGCCAGCAGGAAAACAGGGGGCGGCTACGAGCAGTACTTC.

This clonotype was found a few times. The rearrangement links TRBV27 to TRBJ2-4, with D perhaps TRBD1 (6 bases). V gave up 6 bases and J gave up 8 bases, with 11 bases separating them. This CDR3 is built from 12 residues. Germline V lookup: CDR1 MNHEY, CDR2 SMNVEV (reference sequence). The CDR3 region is CASRQGGDIQYF. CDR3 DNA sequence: TGTGCCAGCAGACAGGGTGGGGACATTCAGTACTTC.

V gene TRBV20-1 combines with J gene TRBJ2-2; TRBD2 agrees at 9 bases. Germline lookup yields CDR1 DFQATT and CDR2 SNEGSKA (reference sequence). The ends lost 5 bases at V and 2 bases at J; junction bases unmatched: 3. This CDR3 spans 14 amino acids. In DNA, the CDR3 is TGCAGTGCTTCGGGACTAGCAAACACCGGGGAGCTGTTTTTT. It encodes CSASGLANTGELFF.